Listed below are T cell receptor beta chains from one sample, sequenced in a study of sequential checkpoint blockade in melanoma. Assay used: immunoSEQ multiplex PCR; TCRdb lists only in-frame clones, some missing. Among a few thousand clones, about a quarter were seen once, and the ten largest hold 30%. Source: tumor tissue (inferred from file names), taken from a patient given nivolumab and ipilimumab in sequence. These receptors all stem from a human donor with melanoma. The CDR3 runs from the conserved cysteine through the conserved F or W. The D gene is left open where the match is weak. Size tells how often a clone was seen (once, few, many) or the class of an expanded clone, and some rows leave it out.

clone_size j_call d_call v_call cdr3_aa cdr3_nt
. TRBJ1-2 . TRBV14 CASSQVGGVWGYTF TGTGCCAGCAGCCAAGTCGGAGGGGTTTGGGGCTACACCTTC
. TRBJ2-3 TRBD2 TRBV11-3 CASSLSPLAGGNTQYF TGTGCCAGCAGCTTATCCCCACTAGCGGGAGGAAATACGCAGTATTTT
. TRBJ1-1 . TRBV29-1 CSVVFRNTEAFF TGCAGCGTTGTATTTAGGAACACTGAAGCTTTCTTT
. TRBJ1-1 . TRBV19 CATVVSTGTRAEAFF TGTGCCACCGTAGTATCTACGGGGACGAGGGCTGAAGCTTTCTTT
. TRBJ2-1 . TRBV19 CASSTGPGGNEQFF TGTGCCAGTAGTACAGGCCCTGGTGGCAATGAGCAGTTCTTC
. TRBJ1-5 TRBD1 TRBV11-3 CASSSQGRDQPQHF TGTGCCAGCAGCTCACAGGGGAGGGATCAGCCCCAGCATTTT
. TRBJ2-1 . TRBV11-3 CASSLGLSSYNEQFF TGTGCCAGCAGCCTAGGACTTAGCTCCTACAATGAGCAGTTCTTC
. TRBJ1-6 TRBD1 TRBV5-1 CASSPNPRGRNYLAPLHF TGCGCCAGCAGCCCCAATCCCAGGGGGCGTAACTACTTAGCACCCCTCCACTTT
. TRBJ2-7 . TRBV2 CATSPQSYEQYF TGTGCCACCTCCCCCCAGTCCTACGAGCAGTACTTC
. TRBJ2-2 TRBD1 TRBV5-1 CASSLADRGFDGELFF TGCGCCAGCAGCTTGGCGGACAGGGGATTTGACGGGGAGCTGTTTTTT
. TRBJ1-4 TRBD1 TRBV28 CASSLLGTGPNEKLFF TGTGCCAGCAGTCTCCTCGGGACAGGGCCTAATGAAAAACTGTTTTTT
. TRBJ2-5 . TRBV12-5 CASGLDGGAARETQYF TGTGCTAGTGGTTTGGATGGGGGGGCCGCCAGAGAGACCCAGTACTTC
few TRBJ1-1 . TRBV6-8 CASSPNDRNTEAFF TGTGCCAGCAGCCCTAACGATAGAAACACTGAAGCTTTCTTT
many TRBJ2-1 . TRBV9 CASSVFGSYNEQFF TGTGCCAGCAGCGTATTTGGCTCCTACAATGAGCAGTTCTTC
few TRBJ2-1 . TRBV5-1 CASSLGAATYNEQFF TGCGCCAGCAGCTTGGGGGCAGCCACCTACAATGAGCAGTTCTTC
medium-sized TRBJ1-1 TRBD1 TRBV5-3 CARSLEDRENTEAFF TGTGCCAGAAGCTTGGAGGACAGGGAGAACACTGAAGCTTTCTTT
. TRBJ1-4 . TRBV4-1 CASSQVASTLQGDKNEKLFF TGCGCCAGCAGCCAAGTTGCTTCGACCCTTCAGGGAGACAAAAATGAAAAACTGTTTTTT
few TRBJ1-2 . TRBV18 CASSVHPNYGYTF TGTGCCAGCTCAGTACATCCTAACTATGGCTACACCTTC
. TRBJ2-1 . TRBV6-8 CASSDQWQSSEQFF TGTGCCAGCAGTGATCAGTGGCAGTCCAGTGAGCAGTTCTTC
few TRBJ1-5 . TRBV4-1 CASSQDPRGTGQPQHF TGCGCCAGCAGCCAAGACCCTAGGGGAACGGGTCAGCCCCAGCATTTT
few TRBJ2-1 . TRBV11-3 CASSSQGGTATGEQFF TGTGCCAGCAGCTCACAGGGGGGGACAGCTACTGGTGAGCAGTTCTTC
. TRBJ2-5 TRBD2 TRBV19 CASSGAGTPETQYF TGTGCCAGTAGTGGAGCGGGGACGCCAGAGACCCAGTACTTC
medium-sized TRBJ2-7 . TRBV11-3 CASSSLSGRSYEQYF TGTGCCAGCAGCTCCCTCTCGGGACGGTCCTACGAGCAGTACTTC
medium-sized TRBJ2-1 TRBD2 TRBV11-3 CASSFEERGGFNEQFF TGTGCCAGCAGCTTTGAGGAGCGGGGGGGATTCAATGAGCAGTTCTTC
. TRBJ1-1 TRBD1 TRBV5-1 CASSFLGQGGGTEAFF TGCGCCAGCAGCTTTCTCGGACAGGGGGGAGGGACTGAAGCTTTCTTT
. TRBJ2-4 TRBD1 TRBV11-3 CASSPLSGTGRRAKNIQYF TGTGCCAGCAGCCCCCTCAGTGGGACAGGACGTCGGGCCAAAAACATTCAGTACTTC
. TRBJ2-3 TRBD1 TRBV5-1 CASSDGQGADTQYF TGCGCCAGCAGCGACGGACAGGGGGCAGATACGCAGTATTTT
. TRBJ2-3 . TRBV11-3 CASSPVYGGERGDTQYF TGTGCCAGCAGCCCGGTCTACGGGGGAGAACGTGGAGATACGCAGTATTTT
few TRBJ1-2 . TRBV9 CASSPGGGQLYGYTF TGTGCCAGCAGCCCAGGTGGAGGACAGCTCTATGGCTACACCTTC
. TRBJ2-5 . TRBV29-1 CSVAVSTGKETQYF TGCAGCGTTGCAGTTTCTACGGGTAAAGAGACCCAGTACTTC
. TRBJ2-2 . TRBV16 CASSQNQGRFGTGELFF TGTGCCAGCAGCCAAAATCAGGGACGATTCGGCACCGGGGAGCTGTTTTTT
. TRBJ1-4 TRBD1 TRBV11-3 CASSQRATGQWIATNEKLFF TGTGCCAGCAGCCAGCGTGCAACGGGACAGTGGATCGCAACTAATGAAAAACTGTTTTTT
. TRBJ1-1 . TRBV5-1 CASSLKVGANTEAFF TGCGCCAGCAGCTTGAAGGTGGGAGCGAACACTGAAGCTTTCTTT
few TRBJ2-7 . TRBV9 CASSPGVSLGYEQYF TGTGCCAGCAGCCCCGGGGTGTCGCTTGGGTACGAGCAGTACTTC
. TRBJ2-7 . TRBV6-8 CASSYLLASEQYF TGTGCCAGCAGTTACCTCCTAGCGAGCGAGCAGTACTTC
. TRBJ2-7 . TRBV11-3 CASSLYLGRAIYEQYF TGTGCCAGCAGCCTTTACCTCGGACGGGCAATCTACGAGCAGTACTTC
. TRBJ2-2 TRBD1 TRBV19 CASSPDRGRTGELFF TGTGCCAGTAGTCCGGACAGGGGGCGTACCGGGGAGCTGTTTTTT
few TRBJ1-1 . TRBV6-8 CASRTTTQKNTEAFF TGTGCCAGCAGGACAACGACGCAAAAGAACACTGAAGCTTTCTTT
few TRBJ2-1 TRBD2 TRBV23-1 CASSQERGGGGTYNEQFF TGCGCCAGCAGCCAAGAAAGGGGTGGCGGGGGGACCTACAATGAGCAGTTCTTC
. TRBJ2-1 TRBD1 TRBV18 CASSPGQGDSYNEQFF TGTGCCAGCTCACCGGGACAGGGGGACTCCTACAATGAGCAGTTCTTC
few TRBJ1-2 . TRBV4-1 CASSQETALANGYTF TGCGCCAGCAGCCAAGAGACAGCTTTGGCGAATGGCTACACCTTC